These 9 T cell receptor beta chains came from one sample sequenced in a study of T-cell memory formation after mild COVID-19. TCRdb re-called the 5' RACE reads through MiXCR, storing one row per CDR3 protein. The repertoire holds more than 250,000 distinct CDR3 sequences, 15% to 20% seen once, with around a fifth in the top ten. Sequencing used PBMCs or a T cell subset sorted from them (not recorded which). The receptors come from a man aged 18 to 35 who had mild COVID-19 (a few samples of this study predate the infection). Cell type and time point are not known.

The chain links TRBV3-1 to TRBJ1-3; D gene unclear. The length of the CDR3 is 15 residues. Trimming stripped 2 bases from V and 4 bases from J, with 12 bases between. CDR1 LGHDT and CDR2 YNNKEL come from the germline V gene (reference sequence). The DNA of the CDR3 is TGTGCCAGCAGCCAATCTTGGGTAATCGGAAACACCATATATTTT. As protein: CASSQSWVIGNTIYF.

The chain has TRBV6-2 or TRBV6-3 and TRBJ2-2; D remains unclear. CDR1 and CDR2 (germline): MNHEY, SVGEGT. Trimming removed 7 bases from V and 2 bases from J, with 17 bases in between. This CDR3 comprises 16 residues. The CDR3 nucleotides read TGTGCCAGCACCCAAGGGCACGGGTTAAACACCGGGGAGCTGTTTTTT. Amino acids: CASTQGHGLNTGELFF.

This clonotype has more than one count but fewer than ten. The J gene is TRBJ2-7, the V gene TRBV5-5; 8 positions agree with TRBD2. Germline V gives CDR1 SGHKS, CDR2 YYEKEE (reference sequence). The ends lost 3 bases at V and 2 bases at J; junction bases unmatched: 4. CDR3 length equals 14 residues. For the CDR3, the DNA is TGTGCCAGCAGCTCATGGCGGGGGGCCTACGAGCAGTACTTC. Translated, it gives CASSSWRGAYEQYF.

This clonotype was picked up a small number of times. This sequence joins TRBV4-1 and TRBJ2-3; 12 nucleotides agree with TRBD1. CDR3 length: 18 amino acids. The V gene's germline CDR1 is MGHRA and CDR2 YSYEKL. V trimming: 2 bases; J trimming: 4 bases; junction bases outside the gene matches: 10. The CDR3 protein is CASSQSISGTGGPDTQYF. The CDR3, as DNA: TGCGCCAGCAGCCAAAGCATCAGCGGGACAGGGGGCCCAGATACGCAGTATTTT.

This clonotype turned up a few times. The rearrangement joins TRBV7-9 to TRBJ1-2; possible D gene TRBD1, 5 bases. The CDR3 spans 13 residues. Trimming removed 6 bases at V and 4 bases at J, with 12 bases between. Germline V gene lookup returns CDR1 SEHNR and CDR2 FQNEAQ (reference sequence). CDR3 coding DNA: TGTGCCAGCAGTTCCGACAGACTCTATGGCTACACCTTC. Its protein is CASSSDRLYGYTF.

The V gene is TRBV5-1, the J gene TRBJ2-5; no definite D call. CDR1 is SGHRS and CDR2 is YFSETQ in the germline V gene. The length of the CDR3 is 11 residues. The V gene lost 3 bases and the J gene lost 5 bases, with 5 bases spanning the gap. CDR3 nucleotides: TGCGCCAGCAGCTCGCACGAGACCCAGTACTTC. This codes for CASSSHETQYF.

There are a few counts of this clonotype. The chain is built from TRBV2 and TRBJ1-5; 7 bases are shared with TRBD1. Germline V gives CDR1 SNHLY, CDR2 FYNNEI. This CDR3 comprises 15 residues. Trimming at V came to 1 base and at J to 7 bases, leaving 7 bases not matched to a gene. The CDR3 sequence is CASSEGNRGRQPQHF. Here the CDR3 DNA reads TGTGCCAGCAGTGAAGGTAACAGGGGAAGACAGCCCCAGCATTTT.

A few counts support this clonotype. V gene TRBV12-3 or TRBV12-4 combines with J gene TRBJ1-1; 8 bases are shared with TRBD1. The CDR3 totals 15 residues. The trim removed 4 bases at V and 1 base at J, leaving 5 bases unmatched. The CDR3 DNA reads TGTGCCAGCAGTTCGCAGGGGGCCGGGAACACTGAAGCTTTCTTT. This sequence encodes CASSSQGAGNTEAFF.

This clonotype turned up a few times. The chain employs TRBV20-1 and TRBJ1-2; no reliable D call. Trimming shortened V by 1 base and J by 0 bases, and 3 bases separated the two germline ends. CDR3 length: 12 amino acids. Looked up from germline, CDR1 is DFQATT and CDR2 is SNEGSKA (reference sequence). The CDR3 loop reads CSARAPNYGYTF. CDR3 coding DNA: TGCAGTGCTAGAGCCCCTAACTATGGCTACACCTTC.